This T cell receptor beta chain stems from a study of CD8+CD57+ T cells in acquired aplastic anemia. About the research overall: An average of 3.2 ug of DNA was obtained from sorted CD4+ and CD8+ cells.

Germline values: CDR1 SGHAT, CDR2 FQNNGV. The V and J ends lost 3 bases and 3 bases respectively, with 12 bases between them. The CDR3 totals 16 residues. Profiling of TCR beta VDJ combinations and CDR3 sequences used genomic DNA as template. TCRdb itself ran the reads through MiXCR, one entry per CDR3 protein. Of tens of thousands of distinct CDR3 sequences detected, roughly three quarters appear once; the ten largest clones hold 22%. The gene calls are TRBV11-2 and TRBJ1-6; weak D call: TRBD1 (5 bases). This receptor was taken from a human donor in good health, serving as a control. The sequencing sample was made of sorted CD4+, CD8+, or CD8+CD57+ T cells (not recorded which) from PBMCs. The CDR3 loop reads CASSFPSRVYNSPLHF. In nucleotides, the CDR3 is TGTGCCAGCAGCTTTCCCTCCAGGGTCTATAATTCACCCCTCCACTTT.